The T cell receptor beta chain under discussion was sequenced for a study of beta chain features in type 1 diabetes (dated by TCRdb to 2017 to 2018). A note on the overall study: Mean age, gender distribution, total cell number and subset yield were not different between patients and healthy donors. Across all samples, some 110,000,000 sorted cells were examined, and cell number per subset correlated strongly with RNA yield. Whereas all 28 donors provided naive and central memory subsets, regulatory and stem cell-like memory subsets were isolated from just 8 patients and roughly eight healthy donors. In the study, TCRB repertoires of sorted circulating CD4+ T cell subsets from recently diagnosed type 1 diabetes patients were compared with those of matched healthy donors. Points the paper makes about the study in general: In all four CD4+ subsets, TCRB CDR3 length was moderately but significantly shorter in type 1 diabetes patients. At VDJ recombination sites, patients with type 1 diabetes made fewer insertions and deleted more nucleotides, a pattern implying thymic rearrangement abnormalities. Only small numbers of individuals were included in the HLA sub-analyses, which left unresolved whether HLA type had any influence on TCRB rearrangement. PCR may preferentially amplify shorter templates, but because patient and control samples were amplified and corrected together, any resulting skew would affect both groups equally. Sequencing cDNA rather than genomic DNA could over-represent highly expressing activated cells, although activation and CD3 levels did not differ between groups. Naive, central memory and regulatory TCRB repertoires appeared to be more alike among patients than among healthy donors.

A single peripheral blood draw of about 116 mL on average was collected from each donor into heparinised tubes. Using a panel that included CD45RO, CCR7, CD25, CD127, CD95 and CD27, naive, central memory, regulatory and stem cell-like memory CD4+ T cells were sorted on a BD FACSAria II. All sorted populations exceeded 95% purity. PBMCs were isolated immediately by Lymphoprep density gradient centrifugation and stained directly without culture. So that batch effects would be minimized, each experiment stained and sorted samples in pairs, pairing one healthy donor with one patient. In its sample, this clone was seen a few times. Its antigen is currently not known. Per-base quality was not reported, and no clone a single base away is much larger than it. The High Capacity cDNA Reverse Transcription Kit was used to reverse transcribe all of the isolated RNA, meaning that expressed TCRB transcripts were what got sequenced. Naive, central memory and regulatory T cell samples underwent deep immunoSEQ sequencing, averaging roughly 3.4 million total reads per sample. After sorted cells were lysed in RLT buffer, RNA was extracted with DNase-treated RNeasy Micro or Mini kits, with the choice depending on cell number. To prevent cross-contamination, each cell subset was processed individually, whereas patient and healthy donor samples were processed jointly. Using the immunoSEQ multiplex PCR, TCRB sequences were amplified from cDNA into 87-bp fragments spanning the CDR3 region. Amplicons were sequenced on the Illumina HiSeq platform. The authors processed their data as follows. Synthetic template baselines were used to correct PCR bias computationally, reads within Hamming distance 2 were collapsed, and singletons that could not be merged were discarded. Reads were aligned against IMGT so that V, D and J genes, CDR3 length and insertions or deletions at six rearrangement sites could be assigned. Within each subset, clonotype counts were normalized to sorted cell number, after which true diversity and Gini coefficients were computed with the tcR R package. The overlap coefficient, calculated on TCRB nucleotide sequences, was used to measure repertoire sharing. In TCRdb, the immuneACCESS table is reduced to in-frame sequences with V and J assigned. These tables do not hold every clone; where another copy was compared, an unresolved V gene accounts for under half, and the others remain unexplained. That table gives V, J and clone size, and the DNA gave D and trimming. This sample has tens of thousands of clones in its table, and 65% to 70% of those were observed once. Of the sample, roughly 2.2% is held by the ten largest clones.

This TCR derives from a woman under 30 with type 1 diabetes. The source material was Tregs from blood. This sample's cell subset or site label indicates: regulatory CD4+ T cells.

This receptor carries the CDR3 CSFSGTREGTQYF. In nucleotides, the sequence is TGCAGCTTTTCCGGGACTAGGGAAGGGACCCAGTACTTC. The chain employs TRBV29-1 and TRBJ2-5; the central 8 bases match TRBD2. The cysteine opens and the phenylalanine closes a CDR3 of 13 amino acids. Of the read, only the CDR3 DNA is kept; its 39 bases are in frame from base 1. CDR1 and CDR2 are drawn from the germline V gene: SQVTM, ANQGSEA. V loses 8 bases at its end and J loses 7 bases; junction bases beyond the gene matches: 12.